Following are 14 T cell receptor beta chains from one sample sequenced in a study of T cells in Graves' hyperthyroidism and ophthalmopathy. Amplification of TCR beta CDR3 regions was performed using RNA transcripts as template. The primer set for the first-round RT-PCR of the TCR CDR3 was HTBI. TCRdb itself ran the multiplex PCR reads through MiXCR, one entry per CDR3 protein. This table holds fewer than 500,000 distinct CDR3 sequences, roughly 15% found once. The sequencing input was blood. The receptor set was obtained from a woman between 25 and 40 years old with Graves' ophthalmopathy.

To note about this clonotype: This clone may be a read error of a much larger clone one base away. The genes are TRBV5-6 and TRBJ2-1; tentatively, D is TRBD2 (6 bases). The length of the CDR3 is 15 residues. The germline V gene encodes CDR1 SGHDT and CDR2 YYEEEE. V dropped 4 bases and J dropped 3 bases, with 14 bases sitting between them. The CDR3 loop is CASSVAGLYYNEQFF. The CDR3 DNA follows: TGTGCCAGCAGCGTGGCGGGGCTTTACTACAATGAGCAGTTCTTC. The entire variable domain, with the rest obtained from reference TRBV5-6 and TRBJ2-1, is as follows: DAGVTQSPTHLIKTRGQQVTLRCSPKSGHDTVSWYQQALGQGPQFIFQYYEEEERQRGNFPDRFSGHQFPNYSSELNVNALLLGDSALYLCASSVAGLYYNEQFFGPGTRLTVL.

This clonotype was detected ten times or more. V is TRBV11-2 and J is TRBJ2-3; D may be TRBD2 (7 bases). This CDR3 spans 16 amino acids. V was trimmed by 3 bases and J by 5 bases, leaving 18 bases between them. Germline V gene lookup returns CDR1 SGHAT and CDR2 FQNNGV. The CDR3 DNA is TGTGCCAGCAGCTTCGGGCGGGGGCCTCTGAGAGATACGCAGTATTTT. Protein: CASSFGRGPLRDTQYF.

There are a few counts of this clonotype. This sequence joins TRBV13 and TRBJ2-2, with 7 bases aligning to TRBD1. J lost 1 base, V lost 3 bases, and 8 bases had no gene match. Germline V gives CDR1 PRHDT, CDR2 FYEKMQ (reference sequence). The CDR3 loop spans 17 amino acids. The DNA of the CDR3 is TGTGCCAGCAGCTTTGCACCGCGACAGGGGAACACCGGGGAGCTGTTTTTT. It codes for CASSFAPRQGNTGELFF.

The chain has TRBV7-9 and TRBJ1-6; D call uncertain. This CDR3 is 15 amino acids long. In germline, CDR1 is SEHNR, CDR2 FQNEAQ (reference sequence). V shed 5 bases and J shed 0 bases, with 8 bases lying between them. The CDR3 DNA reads TGTGCCAGCAGCCGATTAAGCTCCTATAATTCACCCCTCCACTTT. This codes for CASSRLSSYNSPLHF.

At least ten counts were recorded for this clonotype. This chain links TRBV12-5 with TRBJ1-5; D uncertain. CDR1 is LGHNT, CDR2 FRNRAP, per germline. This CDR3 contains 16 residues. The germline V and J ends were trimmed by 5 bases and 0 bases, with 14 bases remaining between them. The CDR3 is CASGPVAPYSNQPQHF. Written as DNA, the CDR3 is TGTGCTAGTGGTCCGGTAGCTCCCTATAGCAATCAGCCCCAGCATTTT.

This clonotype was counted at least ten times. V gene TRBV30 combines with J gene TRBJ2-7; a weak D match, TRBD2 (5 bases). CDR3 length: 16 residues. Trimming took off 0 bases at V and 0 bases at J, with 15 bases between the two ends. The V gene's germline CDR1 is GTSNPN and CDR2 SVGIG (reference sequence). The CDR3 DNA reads TGTGCCTGGAGTGTAGAGGGCGGATCCAGCTCCTACGAGCAGTACTTC. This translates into CAWSVEGGSSSYEQYF.

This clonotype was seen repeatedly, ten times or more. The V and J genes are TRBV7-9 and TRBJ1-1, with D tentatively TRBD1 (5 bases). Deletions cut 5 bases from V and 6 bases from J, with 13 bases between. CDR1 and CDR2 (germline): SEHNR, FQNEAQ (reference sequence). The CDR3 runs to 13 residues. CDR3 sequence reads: CASSAGGDPEAFF. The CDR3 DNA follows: TGTGCCAGCAGCGCGGGGGGGGACCCTGAAGCTTTCTTT.

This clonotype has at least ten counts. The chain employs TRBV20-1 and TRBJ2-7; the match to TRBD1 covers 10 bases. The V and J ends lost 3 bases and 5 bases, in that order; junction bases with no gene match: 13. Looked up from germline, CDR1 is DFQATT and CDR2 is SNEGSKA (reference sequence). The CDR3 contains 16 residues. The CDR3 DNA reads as TGCAGTGCTAGGTCAATAACCGGGACAGGGGTAAACGAGCAGTACTTC. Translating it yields CSARSITGTGVNEQYF.

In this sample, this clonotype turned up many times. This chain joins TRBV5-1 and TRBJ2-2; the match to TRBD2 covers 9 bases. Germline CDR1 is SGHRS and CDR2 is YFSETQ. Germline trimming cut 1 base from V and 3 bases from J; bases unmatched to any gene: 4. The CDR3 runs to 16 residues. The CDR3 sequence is CASSLSGGGDTGELFF. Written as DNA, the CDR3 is TGCGCCAGCAGCTTGTCTGGCGGGGGGGACACCGGGGAGCTGTTTTTT. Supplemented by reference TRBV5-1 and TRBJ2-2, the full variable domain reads KAGVTQTPRYLIKTRGQQVTLSCSPISGHRSVSWYQQTPGQGLQFLFEYFSETQRNKGNFPGRFSGRQFSNSRSEMNVSTLELGDSALYLCASSLSGGGDTGELFFGEGSRLTVL.

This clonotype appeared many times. The CDR3 is CSARDGTSGGETQYF. In DNA, the CDR3 is TGCAGTGCTAGAGACGGGACTAGCGGAGGGGAGACCCAGTACTTC. The V and J genes are TRBV20-1 and TRBJ2-5, with 11 bases aligning to TRBD2. V lost 0 bases and J lost 5; bases outside the gene matches: 5. This CDR3 has 15 amino acids. Germline assignment: CDR1 DFQATT and CDR2 SNEGSKA (reference sequence).

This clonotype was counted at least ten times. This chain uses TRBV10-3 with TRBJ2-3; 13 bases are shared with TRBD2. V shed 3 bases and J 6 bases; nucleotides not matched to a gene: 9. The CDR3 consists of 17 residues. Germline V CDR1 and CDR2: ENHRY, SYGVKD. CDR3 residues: CAISDLGTSGAEDTQYF. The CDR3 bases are TGTGCCATCAGTGACCTCGGGACTAGCGGGGCAGAGGATACGCAGTATTTT.

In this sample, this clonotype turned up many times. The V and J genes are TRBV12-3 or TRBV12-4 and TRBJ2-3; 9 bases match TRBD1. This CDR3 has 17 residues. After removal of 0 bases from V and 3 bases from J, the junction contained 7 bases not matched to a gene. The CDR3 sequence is CASSLATSGTGTDTQYF. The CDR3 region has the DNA TGTGCCAGCAGTTTAGCTACTTCCGGGACAGGGACAGATACGCAGTATTTT.

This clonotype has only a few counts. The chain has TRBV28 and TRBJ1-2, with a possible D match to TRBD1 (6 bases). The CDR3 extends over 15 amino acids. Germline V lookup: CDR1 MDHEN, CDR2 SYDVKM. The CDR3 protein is CATTGADRLNYGYTF. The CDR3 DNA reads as TGTGCTACTACGGGGGCTGACAGGTTAAACTATGGCTACACCTTC.

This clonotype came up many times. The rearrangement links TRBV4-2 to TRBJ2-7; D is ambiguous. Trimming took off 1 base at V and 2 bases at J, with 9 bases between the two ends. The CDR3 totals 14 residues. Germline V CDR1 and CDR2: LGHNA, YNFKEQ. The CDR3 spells CASSQGNGAYEQYF. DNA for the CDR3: TGTGCCAGCAGCCAAGGTAACGGAGCCTACGAGCAGTACTTC.